The 21 T cell receptor beta chains given below trace back to one sample, sequenced in a study of glioma-infiltrating T cells after dendritic cell vaccination. TCRdb's copy holds only in-frame clones and misses some; the assay was immunoSEQ multiplex PCR. The sample contains over 90,000 clones, 81% of which appear only once. Specimen: blood, collected before dendritic cell vaccination. Source of these receptors: a human donor with glioblastoma.

This clone has just a few counts. The V and J genes are TRBV4-2 and TRBJ1-4; D call uncertain. CDR1 LGHNA and CDR2 YNFKEQ come from the germline V gene. Trimming left V 0 bases short and J 8 bases short, with 16 bases between. The CDR3 runs to 16 residues. Here the CDR3 DNA reads TGTGCCAGCAGCCAAGATTCCCCTTCACCTAGGGAAAAACTGTTTTTT. Protein product: CASSQDSPSPREKLFF.

Only a few counts were recorded for this clone. V gene TRBV5-1 combines with J gene TRBJ1-1, with TRBD1 matching 8 bases. The CDR3 sequence is 15 residues long. The germline V gene encodes CDR1 SGHRS and CDR2 YFSETQ. J lost 6 bases, V lost 5 bases, and 12 bases had no gene match. The CDR3, as DNA: TGCGCCAGCAGTCGGGAACAGGCAGGGGGCTCTGAAGCTTTCTTT. This translates into CASSREQAGGSEAFF.

The chain recombines TRBV5-6 with TRBJ1-1; the D gene is possibly TRBD1 (5 bases). The CDR3 has 15 amino acids. V lost 5 bases and J lost 0, with 14 bases in between. Germline CDR1 is SGHDT and CDR2 is YYEEEE. CDR3 DNA sequence: TGTGCCAGCAGACCACTTACAGGAGTGAACACTGAAGCTTTCTTT. This gives the protein CASRPLTGVNTEAFF.

The CDR3: CATKLNGQVNSPLHF. The CDR3 nucleotides are TGTGCCACCAAGCTTAATGGGCAGGTGAATTCACCCCTCCACTTT. The chain is built from TRBV11-3 and TRBJ1-6; D is uncertain. The CDR3 sequence is 15 residues long. Deletions cut 10 bases from V and 7 bases from J, with 20 bases between. Germline loops: CDR1 SGHNT, CDR2 YENEEA.

The chain is built from TRBV7-8 and TRBJ1-2; D is undetermined. The germline V and J ends were trimmed by 2 bases and 8 bases, with 15 bases remaining between them. The CDR3 is made up of 14 amino acids. Germline lookup yields CDR1 SGHVS and CDR2 FQNEAQ. The CDR3 reads CASSLMGDGGGYTF. Written as DNA, the CDR3 is TGTGCCAGCAGCTTAATGGGCGACGGAGGGGGCTACACCTTC.

The chain links TRBV27 to TRBJ2-5, with D perhaps TRBD2 (5 bases). The V and J ends lost 6 bases and 7 bases respectively, with 12 bases between them. CDR1 is MNHEY and CDR2 is SMNVEV in the germline V gene (reference sequence). The CDR3 totals 12 residues. The CDR3 bases are TGTGCCAGCAGACATACTAGAGGGACCCAGTACTTC. It specifies CASRHTRGTQYF.

The genes are TRBV11-3 and TRBJ1-1; D is unresolved. V was cut by 2 bases and J by 3 bases, with 4 bases left in between. This CDR3 contains 12 residues. Germline lookup yields CDR1 SGHNT and CDR2 YENEEA. In nucleotides, the CDR3 is TGTGCCAGCAGCTTAATCGACACTGAAGCTTTCTTT. This encodes CASSLIDTEAFF.

The gene calls are TRBV4-1 and TRBJ2-5; 14 bases match TRBD2. The CDR3 contains 15 residues. Per germline, CDR1 MGHRA and CDR2 YSYEKL. With 8 bases clipped from V and 3 bases from J, the junction kept 5 bases outside the gene matches. CDR3 in amino acids: CASGGTSGGEETQYF. CDR3 DNA: TGCGCCAGCGGCGGGACTAGCGGGGGAGAAGAGACCCAGTACTTC.

This clone was seen a handful of times. V is TRBV18 and J is TRBJ1-5, with TRBD1 identical over 8 bases. The CDR3 totals 15 residues. From germline, CDR1 is KGHSH and CDR2 LQKENI. With 4 bases clipped from V and 7 bases from J, the junction kept 9 bases outside the gene matches. The CDR3 DNA follows: TGTGCCAGCTCACTTTGGACAGGGAGGGAACAGCCCCAGCATTTT. Translated: CASSLWTGREQPQHF.

The chain uses TRBV7-2 and TRBJ2-3; 9 bases match TRBD2. Germline CDR1 SGHTA, CDR2 FQGNSA. After removal of 5 bases from V and 4 bases from J, the junction contained 16 bases not matched to a gene. The CDR3 has 18 amino acids. CDR3 protein: CASSLPRIAGDVADTQYF. The CDR3 bases are TGTGCCAGCAGCCTTCCCCGAATAGCGGGGGATGTGGCAGATACGCAGTATTTT.

This rearrangement joins TRBV2 to TRBJ2-3; 12 bases line up with TRBD2. Per the germline V gene, CDR1 is SNHLY and CDR2 is FYNNEI. The CDR3 extends over 16 amino acids. J lost 1 base, V lost 6 bases, and 5 bases had no gene match. CDR3 nucleotides: TGTGCCAGCAGCGTCCGACTAGCGGGGGGCACAGATACGCAGTATTTT. This gives the protein CASSVRLAGGTDTQYF.

Only one count was recorded for this clone. This chain connects TRBV6-1 to TRBJ2-5, with TRBD2 as a possible D gene (6 bases). The V and J ends lost 1 base and 1 base respectively, with 13 bases between them. The germline V gene encodes CDR1 MNHNS and CDR2 SASEGT. The CDR3 has 16 amino acids. The CDR3 nucleotides read TGTGCCAGCAGTGAAGACCCCAGGGACTTCCAAGAGACCCAGTACTTC. It specifies CASSEDPRDFQETQYF.

The gene calls are TRBV2 and TRBJ1-4, with a possible D match to TRBD1 (5 bases). This CDR3 spans 12 amino acids. The ends were cut back, 7 bases at V and 12 bases at J, with 15 bases in the middle. Germline V gene data show CDR1 as SNHLY and CDR2 as FYNNEI. As DNA, the CDR3 is TGTGCCAGCACTCTGGTGGGGGGTGAACTGTTTTTT. Translated: CASTLVGGELFF.

This chain links TRBV6-5 with TRBJ2-7; 7 positions match TRBD2. J gave up 3 bases and V 6 bases, and 11 bases lay outside the gene matches. This CDR3 region has 15 residues. Germline loops: CDR1 MNHEY, CDR2 SVGAGI. The chain's CDR3 is CASSTSRGEGYEQYF. For the CDR3, the DNA is TGTGCCAGCAGCACAAGTCGGGGGGAGGGCTACGAGCAGTACTTC.

The gene calls are TRBV7-9 and TRBJ2-4, with D possibly matching TRBD1 (5 bases). This CDR3 is built from 16 residues. Trimming cost V 5 bases and J 9 bases, with 23 bases left between them. Germline CDR1 is SEHNR and CDR2 is FQNEAQ (reference sequence). The CDR3 loop is CASSAQQGALLGIQYF. The CDR3 bases are TGTGCCAGCAGCGCACAGCAGGGTGCGCTTTTGGGCATTCAGTACTTC.

V gene TRBV7-9 combines with J gene TRBJ1-2; the D gene is possibly TRBD1 (6 bases). Germline values: CDR1 SEHNR, CDR2 FQNEAQ (reference sequence). The CDR3 is 16 amino acids. Between the trimmed V and J ends, which lost 5 bases and 8 bases, there was a span of 24 bases. CDR3 in amino acids: CASSAGLLRQGHGYTF. CDR3 in DNA: TGTGCCAGCAGCGCAGGCTTGCTGCGTCAGGGGCACGGCTACACCTTC.

The chain couples TRBV4-1 to TRBJ2-5; weak D call: TRBD2 (5 bases). The CDR3 runs to 13 residues. The germline V gene has CDR1 MGHRA and CDR2 YSYEKL. Trimming took off 1 base at V and 9 bases at J, with 12 bases between the two ends. CDR3 bases: TGCGCCAGCAGCCAAGCCCCACTAGGGTCCCAGTACTTC. It specifies CASSQAPLGSQYF.

This chain joins TRBV2 and TRBJ1-2; tentatively, D is TRBD1 (5 bases). In germline, CDR1 is SNHLY, CDR2 FYNNEI. CDR3 length: 16 residues. V was pared by 2 bases and J by 4 bases, with 17 bases between. CDR3 DNA sequence: TGTGCCAGCAGTGAACCCCACGACGACAGATTCTATGGCTACACCTTC. Its protein is CASSEPHDDRFYGYTF.

The chain links TRBV27 to TRBJ2-7; a possible D gene is TRBD1 (6 bases). With 10 bases removed from V and 2 bases from J, the gap between germline ends came to 15 bases. This CDR3 is 13 amino acids long. The germline gives CDR1 MNHEY, CDR2 SMNVEV (reference sequence). Here the CDR3 reads CATGTYPTYEQYF. The CDR3 coding sequence is TGTGCCACCGGGACATACCCGACCTACGAGCAGTACTTC.

This chain joins TRBV30 and TRBJ2-3, with 11 nucleotides matching TRBD2. Germline values: CDR1 GTSNPN, CDR2 SVGIG (reference sequence). Unmatched junction bases numbered 6, after V lost 4 bases and J lost 0 bases. This CDR3 is built from 16 residues. The CDR3 region has the DNA TGTGCCTGGAAACCCCTAGCGGGGGGCAGCACAGATACGCAGTATTTT. Amino acids: CAWKPLAGGSTDTQYF.

The rearrangement uses TRBV7-2 and TRBJ2-3, with D uncertain. The CDR3 is 14 residues long. The ends were cut back, 5 bases at V and 1 base at J, with 10 bases in the middle. Germline V CDR1 and CDR2: SGHTA, FQGNSA. The CDR3 DNA sequence: TGTGCCAGCAGCCTACCCACAGGCACAGATACGCAGTATTTT. Translation: CASSLPTGTDTQYF.